This T cell receptor beta chain stems from a study of tumour-infiltrating T cells in Burkitt lymphoma. Study-level background: This cohort included all epidemiological subtypes of Burkitt lymphoma. Repertoire clonality predicted overall and progression-free survival.

Study-wide findings and caveats: Several public clonotypes recurred in numerous Burkitt lymphoma patients.

This clone is medium-sized. Its matching antigen is unknown. TCRdb's table, derived via immunoSEQ multiplex PCR, lists solely in-frame clones and lacks some. The sample shows fewer than 5,000 clones, around 13% of them seen only once. Trimming pared 0 bases from V and 7 bases from J, leaving 10 bases between. The germline CDR1 and CDR2 sequences are SGHNT and YYREEE (reference sequence). The CDR3 spans 14 residues. The sample comprised tumor tissue. The sequence came from a human donor with Burkitt lymphoma. This chain uses TRBV5-4 with TRBJ1-4, with D uncertain. CDR3 in amino acids: CASSLAGGSEKLFF. CDR3 DNA: TGTGCCAGCAGCTTGGCAGGAGGAAGTGAAAAACTGTTTTTT.